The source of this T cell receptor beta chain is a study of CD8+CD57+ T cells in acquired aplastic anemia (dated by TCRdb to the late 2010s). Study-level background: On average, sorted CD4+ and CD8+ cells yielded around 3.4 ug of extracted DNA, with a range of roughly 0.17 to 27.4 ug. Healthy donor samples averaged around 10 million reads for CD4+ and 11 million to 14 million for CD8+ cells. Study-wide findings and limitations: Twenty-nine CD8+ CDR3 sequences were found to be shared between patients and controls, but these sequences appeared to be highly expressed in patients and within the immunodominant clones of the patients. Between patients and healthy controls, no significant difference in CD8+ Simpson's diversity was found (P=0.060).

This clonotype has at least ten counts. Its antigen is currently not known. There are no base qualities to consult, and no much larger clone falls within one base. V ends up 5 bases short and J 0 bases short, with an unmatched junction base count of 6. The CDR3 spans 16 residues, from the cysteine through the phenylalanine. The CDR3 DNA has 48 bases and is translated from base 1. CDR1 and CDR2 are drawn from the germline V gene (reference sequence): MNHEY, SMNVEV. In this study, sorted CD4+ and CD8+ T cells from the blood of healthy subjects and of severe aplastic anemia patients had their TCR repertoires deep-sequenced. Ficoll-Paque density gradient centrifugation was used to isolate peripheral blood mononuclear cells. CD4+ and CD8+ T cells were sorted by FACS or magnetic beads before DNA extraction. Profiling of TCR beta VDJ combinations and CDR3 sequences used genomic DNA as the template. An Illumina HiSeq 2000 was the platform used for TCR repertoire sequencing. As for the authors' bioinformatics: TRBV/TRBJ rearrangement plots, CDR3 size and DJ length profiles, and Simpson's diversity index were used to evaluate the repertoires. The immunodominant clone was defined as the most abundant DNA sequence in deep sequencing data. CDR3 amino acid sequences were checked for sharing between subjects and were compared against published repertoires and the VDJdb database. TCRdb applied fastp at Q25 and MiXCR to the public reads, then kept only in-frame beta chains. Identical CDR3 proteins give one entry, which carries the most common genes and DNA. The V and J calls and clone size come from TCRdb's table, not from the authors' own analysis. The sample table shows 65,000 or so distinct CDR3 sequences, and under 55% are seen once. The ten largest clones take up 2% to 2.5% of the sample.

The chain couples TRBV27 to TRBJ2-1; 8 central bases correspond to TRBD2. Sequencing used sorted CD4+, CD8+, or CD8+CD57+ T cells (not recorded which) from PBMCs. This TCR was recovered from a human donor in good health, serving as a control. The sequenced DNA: TGTGCCAGCAGTGTAGCGGGAAGTCCCTCCTACAATGAGCAGTTCTTC. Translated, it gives CASSVAGSPSYNEQFF.